Given below is one TCR beta chain in context. The target of this receptor is not known. The sample originates from a study of monozygotic twins with inflammatory bowel disease (dated by TCRdb to 2018 to 2020). The study in broad terms: The full study comprised about 28 monozygotic twin pairs: nine German pairs (four IBD-concordant, five IBD-discordant) and 19 IBD-discordant Danish pairs. The search for disease-associated traits relied mainly on comparing IBD patients with their genetically identical healthy co-twins within discordant pairs. Each individual had, on average, about 151 000 unique TCRalpha sequences and 181 000 unique TCRbeta sequences available for analysis.

Points the paper makes about the study in general: The analysis was unable to tell apart different T cell subtypes. The results gave no support for a single strong signal or clonotype linked to IBD. Compared with healthy twins, IBD patients had fewer clonotypes in common with other individuals, a difference most pronounced in patients showing signs of disease activity. Background noise and inter-individual variability may have been introduced into the repertoires by the differing immunosuppressive treatments among patients. IBD patients had lower TCRbeta repertoire diversity, measured by the inverse Simpson index, than their healthy co-twins. Concordant and discordant twins showed no difference in repertoire similarity, possibly because of limited statistical power.

From each donor, a roughly 2.4 ml peripheral blood sample was collected into PAXgene tubes and kept at -80 degrees C. Without any T cell sorting, total RNA was extracted from whole blood using the PAXgene blood miRNA kit on an automated QIAcube. Peripheral blood from monozygotic twin pairs who were concordant or discordant for inflammatory bowel disease underwent deep TCRalpha and TCRbeta repertoire profiling using unique molecular barcoding. For every twin pair, smoking habits were documented, and each individual was categorised as a current, former or never smoker. Library construction relied on 5' RACE. For each TCR library, approximately 3.5 ug of total RNA was used. For each sample, cDNA synthesis was carried out in eight separate reactions using SMARTScribe reverse transcriptase. During cDNA synthesis, unique molecular identifiers containing a 6-nucleotide sample barcode were introduced by template switching. Amplification of TCRalpha and TCRbeta cDNA involved two nested PCRs of approximately 17 and 9 cycles, and each PCR was followed by bead purification. Before amplification, the cDNA was treated with uracil DNA-glycosylase and purified using the QIAquick PCR purification kit. The second PCR was the step at which Illumina TruSeq-compatible adapters and sample-specific barcodes were added. TapeStation and Qubit were used to check library quality and concentration, and 5 to 6 ng of each library went into the pool. Sequencing of pooled libraries was carried out on an Illumina HiSeq2500 single-index Rapid Run using 2 x 100 bp reads and custom sequencing primers. The original methods were these. PCR and sequencing errors were corrected by UMI-based consensus assembly using MiGEC version 1.2.6. MiXCR version 2.1.1 handled V(D)J alignment, clonotype assembly and CDR3 extraction. Gene usage, clonotype sharing and MAIT/NKT TCR abundance were normalised by analysing the top 1000, 10 000 and 20 000 clonotypes per sample. Diversity was computed as the inverse Simpson index with the vegan R package after downsampling to 27 000 UMIs. Paired Mann-Whitney U tests on discordant twin pairs were used, with Benjamini-Hochberg multiple-testing correction. The reads, reprocessed by TCRdb, yield one row per CDR3 protein sequence and no DNA. TCRdb's processing, not the authors', yielded these V and J calls. The table of this sample itemizes roughly 150,000 distinct CDR3 sequences. More than 1% of the sample goes to the ten largest clones.

As encoded in the germline V gene (reference sequence), CDR1 is MNHEY while CDR2 is SMNVEV. The CDR3 holds 13 amino acids from the cysteine to the phenylalanine. DNA is not recorded here. Sequenced material: blood. Recombination connected TRBV27 to TRBJ2-5; absent DNA, TCRdb's TRBD2 call cannot be checked. The sequence was obtained from a human donor with ulcerative colitis or Crohn's disease, or a healthy co-twin of an affected twin (not recorded which). The CDR3 in this case is CASSYSGKATQYF.